This TCR beta chain was sequenced in a study of blood T cell repertoires in COVID-19. The CDR3 loop spans 12 amino acids. Germline V gene lookup returns CDR1 SEHNR and CDR2 FQNEAQ (reference sequence). Deletions cut 2 bases from V and 5 bases from J, with 4 bases between. Under the authors' procedure: Reference gene primer amplification in the assay estimated nucleated cell counts. Some clones are missing from TCRdb's copy, which holds only in-frame ones; the method was immunoSEQ multiplex PCR. The DNA was the basis for D and trimming; V, J and clone size are from that table. The repertoire holds over 250,000 clones, with around 87% as singletons.

The chain recombines TRBV7-9 with TRBJ2-1; D call uncertain. The sequence came from a woman between 40 and 50 years old who had recovered from COVID-19. Sequencing used peripheral blood. As DNA, the CDR3 is TGTGCCAGCAGCTTACGGGACAATGAGCAGTTCTTC. This encodes CASSLRDNEQFF.